Below, 10 T cell receptor beta chains from the same sample are listed, as sequenced in a study of T cells in Graves' hyperthyroidism and ophthalmopathy. Amplified TCR beta CDR3 regions came from RNA transcripts. With the HTBI primer set, the TCR CDR3 went through a first round of RT-PCR. TCRdb redid the calling of the multiplex PCR reads with MiXCR, one entry per CDR3 protein. The data show about 520,000 distinct CDR3 sequences, 20% to 25% seen once. Sequenced sample: blood. Every receptor here comes from a man between 18 and 35 years old with Graves' hyperthyroidism.

This clonotype was observed a handful of times. An end of the junction does not agree with germline; a read error may underlie this. DNA of the CDR3: TGCAGCGTTGAAGCGAACGCTGAAGCTTTCTTT. It specifies CSVEANAEAFF. J is TRBJ1-1 and V is TRBV29-1; D call uncertain. The CDR3 is 11 residues long. CDR1 and CDR2 from the germline V gene are SQVTM and ANQGSEA.

At least ten counts were recorded for this clonotype. V and J are TRBV28 and TRBJ2-7; 8 nucleotides agree with TRBD1. This CDR3 spans 15 amino acids. Germline V gives CDR1 MDHEN, CDR2 SYDVKM. Trimming cost V 5 bases and J 2 bases; bases outside gene matches: 8. For the CDR3, the DNA is TGTGCCAGCAGTCCCCCGCGGGACAGGACCTACGAGCAGTACTTC. Protein sequence: CASSPPRDRTYEQYF.

In this sample, this clonotype turned up a few times. V is TRBV18 and J is TRBJ1-2; no firm D call. V shed 2 bases and J shed 6 bases, with 10 bases lying between them. Per the germline V gene, CDR1 is KGHSH and CDR2 is LQKENI. The CDR3 covers 13 residues. The CDR3 DNA sequence: TGTGCCAGCTCACCAGGCGGGGAGGATGGCTACACCTTC. Translation gives CASSPGGEDGYTF.

This clonotype came up many times. Mismatch with germline at one junction end may stem from a read error. The rearrangement uses TRBV7-2 and TRBJ2-4; D may be TRBD2 (6 bases). Germline V gene sequence: CDR1 SGHTA, CDR2 FQGNSA. The CDR3 runs to 16 residues. The chain's CDR3 is CASSLGAGGWENIKYF. The CDR3 DNA follows: TGTGCCAGCAGCTTAGGCGCAGGAGGGTGGGAAAACATTAAGTACTTC.

The sample holds a few counts of this clonotype. The rearrangement uses TRBV20-1 and TRBJ2-5; 9 bases fit TRBD2. After removal of 2 bases from V and 4 bases from J, the junction contained 2 bases not matched to a gene. The germline V gene has CDR1 DFQATT and CDR2 SNEGSKA (reference sequence). This CDR3 contains 13 residues. CDR3 protein: CSARWRGGETQYF. The CDR3 nucleotides are TGCAGTGCTAGATGGCGGGGGGGAGAGACCCAGTACTTC.

This clonotype came up many times. V usage is TRBV7-9 and J usage is TRBJ2-7; 7 bases line up with TRBD2. V shed 5 bases and J 4 bases; nucleotides not matched to a gene: 11. Germline CDR1 is SEHNR and CDR2 is FQNEAQ (reference sequence). The CDR3 length is 15 residues. The CDR3 loop reads CASSAVGGTVYEQYF. The CDR3 DNA sequence: TGTGCCAGCAGCGCCGTGGGAGGGACTGTGTACGAGCAGTACTTC.

This clonotype was seen many times. The chain combines TRBV29-1 with TRBJ1-1; TRBD1 agrees at 7 bases. This CDR3 contains 12 residues. Losses at the gene ends were 4 bases for V and 6 bases for J; bases not matched to a gene: 5. Germline loops: CDR1 SQVTM, CDR2 ANQGSEA. CDR3 DNA sequence: TGCAGCGTTGGGGACAGCGGAGCTGAAGCTTTCTTT. Translating gives CSVGDSGAEAFF. Filled out from reference TRBV29-1 and TRBJ1-1, the complete variable domain reads SAVISQKPSRDICQRGTSLTIQCQVDSQVTMMFWYRQQPGQSLTLIATANQGSEATYESGFVIDKFPISRPNLTFSTLTVSNMSPEDSSIYLCSVGDSGAEAFFGQGTRLTVV.

This clonotype was observed many times. This chain uses TRBV6-1 with TRBJ1-5, with D unresolved. V was pared by 7 bases and J by 0 bases, with 13 bases between. This CDR3 is built from 15 residues. Germline V gene data show CDR1 as MNHNS and CDR2 as SASEGT. In nucleotides, the CDR3 is TGTGCCAGCAATCCCCCGGGATATAGCAATCAGCCCCAGCATTTT. Its protein is CASNPPGYSNQPQHF.

This clonotype was seen only a few times. The rearrangement links TRBV7-8 to TRBJ2-2; D not certain. The CDR3 contains 12 residues. Trimming pared 9 bases from V and 4 bases from J, leaving 9 bases between. Germline V gene sequence: CDR1 SGHVS, CDR2 FQNEAQ. For the CDR3, the DNA is TGTGCCAGTCATCAGCCCACCGGGGAGCTGTTTTTT. It yields the protein CASHQPTGELFF.

This clonotype was detected ten times or more. The rearrangement links TRBV6-1 to TRBJ1-5; D is perhaps TRBD1 (5 bases). The germline V and J ends were trimmed by 3 bases and 0 bases, with 12 bases remaining between them. The CDR3 has 16 residues. Germline CDR1 and CDR2: MNHNS and SASEGT. In DNA, the CDR3 is TGTGCCAGCAGTGACCATCAGGGTAATAGCAATCAGCCCCAGCATTTT. This translates into CASSDHQGNSNQPQHF.